This record looks at one T cell receptor beta chain sequence and its context. Antigen: not known. This record comes from a study of cytomegalovirus exposure and HLA in healthy donors. Study-wide results and caveats: For cytomegalovirus status, the classifier reportedly gave diagnoses with high specificity and sensitivity.

Sequencing was performed with immunoSEQ multiplex PCR; in TCRdb, only in-frame clones are kept and a portion is missing. The data contain some 210,000 clones, around 78% of them seen just once; the ten biggest clones take up 4.5% to 6%. Among the 110 or so subjects of the validation cohort, separate from the approximately 670-subject first cohort, were the donors. The length of the CDR3 is 16 residues. The germline V gene has CDR1 MNHNY and CDR2 SVGAGI (reference sequence). V shed 3 bases, J shed 0 bases, and the junction held 7 bases outside the gene matches. This chain connects TRBV6-6 to TRBJ2-7, with TRBD1 matching 8 bases. This receptor was taken from a young woman in good health and CMV-seronegative. The sequenced material came from PBMCs. The CDR3 DNA reads TGTGCCAGCAGTTATTCGGGACAGGTCCACTCCTACGAGCAGTACTTC. Translated: CASSYSGQVHSYEQYF.